Presented here are 9 T cell receptor beta chains from one specimen sequenced in a study of Graves' ophthalmopathy and Graves' hyperthyroidism. Amplified TCR beta CDR3 regions were obtained using RNA transcripts as template. Second-round multiplex PCR came after a first-round RT-PCR that employed HTBI primers. TCRdb passed the multiplex PCR reads through MiXCR, listing each CDR3 protein once. The table includes approximately 640,000 distinct CDR3 sequences, over 40% detected once. The sequencing input was peripheral blood. The receptors stem from an adult man with Graves' ophthalmopathy.

In this sample, this clonotype turned up many times. The chain employs TRBV19 and TRBJ1-3; no definite D call. Per germline, CDR1 LNHDA and CDR2 SQIVND (reference sequence). CDR3 length equals 14 residues. The V gene lost 9 bases and the J gene lost 0 bases, with 12 bases spanning the gap. Here the CDR3 reads CARRTPSSGNTIYF. CDR3 in DNA: TGTGCCAGACGAACCCCCAGCTCTGGAAACACCATATATTTT.

The chain employs TRBV29-1 and TRBJ1-2; 7 bases agree with TRBD1. Germline assignment: CDR1 SQVTM and CDR2 ANQGSEA. Trimming took 3 bases from V and 3 from J; bases not matched to a gene: 7. The length of the CDR3 is 14 residues. CDR3 in amino acids: CSVDRTGHYYGYTF. DNA of the CDR3: TGCAGCGTTGACCGGACAGGCCACTACTATGGCTACACCTTC.

The sample holds a few counts of this clonotype. The chain has TRBV7-9 and TRBJ1-4; 10 nucleotides line up with TRBD1. The length of the CDR3 is 16 residues. V shed 5 bases and J 7 bases; nucleotides not matched to a gene: 10. Germline assignment: CDR1 SEHNR and CDR2 FQNEAQ (reference sequence). The CDR3 sequence: CASSPYIGQGGEKLFF. CDR3 sequence (DNA): TGTGCCAGCAGCCCTTATATCGGACAGGGGGGTGAAAAACTGTTTTTT.

This clonotype occurred many times. This chain uses TRBV4-2 with TRBJ2-7, with 8 bases matching TRBD2. Trimming cost V 0 bases and J 6 bases; bases outside gene matches: 10. Germline-derived CDR1 and CDR2 are LGHNA and YNFKEQ. The CDR3 runs to 16 residues. The CDR3 here is CASSQESGGPLSEQYF. For the CDR3, the DNA is TGTGCCAGCAGCCAAGAGTCGGGAGGGCCTCTGTCCGAGCAGTACTTC.

At least ten counts were recorded for this clonotype. This chain connects TRBV2 to TRBJ1-1; D gene uncertain. V was trimmed by 6 bases and J by 6 bases, leaving 20 bases between them. Per the germline V gene, CDR1 is SNHLY and CDR2 is FYNNEI. CDR3 size: 15 residues. CDR3 nucleotide sequence: TGTGCCAGCAGCCTAAAAACAGTATTAACCGCTGAAGCTTTCTTT. Its protein product is CASSLKTVLTAEAFF. Full variable domain (outside the CDR3, taken from reference TRBV2 and TRBJ1-1): EPEVTQTPSHQVTQMGQEVILRCVPISNHLYFYWYRQILGQKVEFLVSFYNNEISEKSEIFDDQFSVERPDGSNFTLKIRSTKLEDSAMYFCASSLKTVLTAEAFFGQGTRLTVV.

This clonotype was picked up a small number of times. The genes are TRBV6-5 and TRBJ2-7; D remains unclear. Deletions cut 1 base from V and 3 bases from J, with 4 bases between. From germline, CDR1 is MNHEY and CDR2 SVGAGI. This CDR3 region has 12 residues. The CDR3 nucleotides are TGTGCCAGCAGTTACTACAACTACGAGCAGTACTTC. Amino acid sequence: CASSYYNYEQYF.

This clonotype was counted at least ten times. This chain connects TRBV5-1 to TRBJ1-2, with D possibly matching TRBD1 (5 bases). V lost 1 base, J lost 8 bases, and 21 bases lay in between. Germline V gene sequence: CDR1 SGHRS, CDR2 YFSETQ. The CDR3 extends over 16 amino acids. The CDR3 DNA reads TGCGCCAGCAGCTTGCTCGGGACGGCTCTAATAGAAGGCTACACCTTC. This sequence encodes CASSLLGTALIEGYTF.

The CDR3 DNA sequence: TGCAGTGCTAGTGAGACGAACACCGGGGAGCTGTTTTTT. As protein: CSASETNTGELFF. The chain has TRBV20-1 and TRBJ2-2; no reliable D call. Germline CDR1 and CDR2: DFQATT and SNEGSKA (reference sequence). The CDR3 spans 13 residues. V lost 3 bases, J lost 0 bases, and 5 bases lay in between.

The chain has TRBV5-4 and TRBJ1-4; no reliable D call. V was trimmed by 4 bases and J by 7 bases, leaving 17 bases between them. The CDR3 is 15 amino acids. The germline V gene encodes CDR1 SGHNT and CDR2 YYREEE (reference sequence). The DNA for the CDR3 is TGTGCCAGCAGCGAGCGACAAAGTGGTAGTGAAAAACTGTTTTTT. Residues: CASSERQSGSEKLFF.